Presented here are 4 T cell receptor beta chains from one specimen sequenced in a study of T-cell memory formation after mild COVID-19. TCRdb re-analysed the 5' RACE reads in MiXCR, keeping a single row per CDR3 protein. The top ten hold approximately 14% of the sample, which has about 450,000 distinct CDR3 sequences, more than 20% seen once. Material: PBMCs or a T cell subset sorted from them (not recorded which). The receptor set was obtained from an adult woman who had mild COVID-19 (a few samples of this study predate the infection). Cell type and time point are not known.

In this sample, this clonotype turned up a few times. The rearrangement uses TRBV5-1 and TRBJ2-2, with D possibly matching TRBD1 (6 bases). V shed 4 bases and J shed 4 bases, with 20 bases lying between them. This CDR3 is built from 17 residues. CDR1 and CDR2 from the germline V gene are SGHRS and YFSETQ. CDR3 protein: CASSPRTVGFPTGELFF. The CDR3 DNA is TGCGCCAGCAGCCCAAGGACAGTGGGTTTTCCCACCGGGGAGCTGTTTTTT.

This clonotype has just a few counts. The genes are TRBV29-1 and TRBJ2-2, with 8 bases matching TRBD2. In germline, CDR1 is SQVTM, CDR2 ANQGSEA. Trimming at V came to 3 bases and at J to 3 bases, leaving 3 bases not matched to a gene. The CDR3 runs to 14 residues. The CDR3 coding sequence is TGCAGCGTTGAGGTCGGGGGGGACACCGGGGAGCTGTTTTTT. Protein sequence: CSVEVGGDTGELFF.

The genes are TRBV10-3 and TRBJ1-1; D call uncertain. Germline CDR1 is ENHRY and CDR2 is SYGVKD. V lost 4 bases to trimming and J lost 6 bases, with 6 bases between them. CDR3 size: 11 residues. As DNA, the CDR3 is TGTGCCATCAGTGCTGATTCTGAAGCTTTCTTT. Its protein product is CAISADSEAFF.

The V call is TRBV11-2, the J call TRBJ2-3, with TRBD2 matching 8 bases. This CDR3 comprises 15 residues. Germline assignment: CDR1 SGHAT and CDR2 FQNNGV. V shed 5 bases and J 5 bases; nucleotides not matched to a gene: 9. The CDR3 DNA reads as TGTGCCAGCAGCAGGTTAGCGGGGCTGGGAGATACGCAGTATTTT. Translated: CASSRLAGLGDTQYF.